This T cell receptor (beta chain) emerged from a study of blood T cell repertoires in COVID-19 (TCRdb year 2020). Some background on the complete study: Collaborator samples came from the United States, Italy and Spain and covered acute and convalescent phases of COVID-19. Nearly every sample came with metadata listing a de-identified subject ID, COVID-19 status, age in years and sex. Samples were obtained from the ongoing ImmuneRACE study (first 160 participants) and from 1,254 subjects provided by 6 global collaborators. Deeply sampled blood TCRbeta repertoires from subjects exposed to, actively infected with, or recovered from COVID-19 were included in the dataset. The repertoires were made available in a free public database intended to serve as a resource for research on the immune response to SARS-CoV-2. The prospective study material was composed of cDNA or gDNA derived from T cells, B-cell-depleted T cells, or PBMCs. HLA class I and class II types, where available, came from metadata supplied by the sample provider rather than from assay-based typing.

TCRbeta CDR3 regions were amplified from genomic DNA by means of the immunoSEQ Assay, a bias-controlled multiplex PCR. The published analysis was carried out like this. Within the assay, amplification of reference gene primers was used to estimate how many nucleated cells each sample contained. To quantify the absolute abundance of each unique TCRbeta CDR3 rearrangement, sequence reads were collapsed and filtered. For each sample, productive Simpson clonality was calculated as the square root of Simpson's diversity index over productive rearrangements. Sourced from immuneACCESS, this table was stored by TCRdb with only in-frame sequences that have V and J called. A share of the clones is absent; for the studies checked, an unresolved V gene accounts for under half, and the remainder has no known explanation. For V, J and clone size, that table is used; D and trimming come from the DNA. The sample records 69,000 or so clones, approximately 80% of which are singletons. The ten largest clones capture 4% to 5.5% of the sample.

Each collaborating institution followed its own protocols to collect whole blood in K2EDTA tubes. For TCRbeta analysis, collaborators shipped samples as frozen whole blood, isolated PBMCs, or DNA extracted from either of those sample types. On this clone itself: This receptor's antigen is unknown. Qualities for individual bases were not recorded, and no much larger clone is one base off.

Study-wide conclusions, independent of this receptor: How much clinical and demographic metadata was included differed by source and by participant, and the metadata was provided uncurated.

Taken from the germline V gene, the CDR1 and CDR2 loops are MNHNS and SASEGT. Trimming removed 2 bases from V and 2 bases from J, leaving 12 bases between the germline ends. The CDR3, cysteine through phenylalanine, is 15 amino acids long. CDR3 DNA only is kept here, 45 bases in frame from base 1. The chain is made from TRBV6-1 and TRBJ2-5; a tentative D match to TRBD2 spans 6 bases. The specimen was peripheral blood. The TCR originated in an elderly woman with active or convalescent COVID-19. The CDR3 is CASSELSGRQETQYF. The DNA sequence is TGTGCCAGCAGTGAACTTTCCGGGAGACAAGAGACCCAGTACTTC.